Listed below are T cell receptor beta chains from one sample, sequenced in a study of blood T cell repertoires in COVID-19. Using immunoSEQ multiplex PCR, the repertoire was profiled, and TCRdb retains in-frame clones only, with some absent. The sample lists about 220,000 clones; 70% to 90% were seen once. The sequenced material came from peripheral blood. These receptor sequences come from a woman in her 70s with COVID-19, enrolled during active disease. Each CDR3 is given with its conserved first and last residue. D genes are given only for firm matches. Clone size is stated in some rows and not others, as once, few, many or a class when expanded.

d_gene	v_gene	len	abundance	j_gene	CDR3nt	CDR3aa
TRBD1	TRBV7-2	15	-	TRBJ1-5	TGTGCCAGCAGCACGACCCCAGGGGGAGGTCAGCCCCAGCATTTT	CASSTTPGGGQPQHF
-	TRBV11-3	14	-	TRBJ2-5	TGTGCCAGCAGCTTAAAGCGTATCCAAGAGACCCAGTACTTC	CASSLKRIQETQYF
-	TRBV4-3	12	few	TRBJ2-7	TGCGCCAGCAGCGGCGGTGCCTACGAGCAGTACTTC	CASSGGAYEQYF
TRBD2	TRBV5-4	15	-	TRBJ2-1	TGTGCCAGCAGCTTGAGTACTAGCGGGGGCAATGAGCAGTTCTTC	CASSLSTSGGNEQFF
-	TRBV15	15	-	TRBJ2-1	TGTGCCACCAGCAGAGATGGTTCTCGGGGTTTGGAACAGTTCTTC	CATSRDGSRGLEQFF
TRBD1	TRBV5-1	15	-	TRBJ2-7	TGCGCCAGCAGCAGGGGTGACAGGGGCTCCTACGAGCAGTACTTC	CASSRGDRGSYEQYF
TRBD1	TRBV5-1	16	-	TRBJ2-5	TGCGCCAGCAGCCCCAGGACAGGGAGCTCGACGGAGACCCAGTACTTC	CASSPRTGSSTETQYF
-	TRBV14	15	-	TRBJ1-2	TGTGCCAGCAGCCAGATACAGGGTTCACGGTCTGGCTACACCTTC	CASSQIQGSRSGYTF
-	TRBV7-2	15	-	TRBJ1-5	TGTGCCAGCAGCTTAGCGCAAGGCAGGCTCCAGCCCCAGCATTTT	CASSLAQGRLQPQHF
-	TRBV18	16	-	TRBJ1-3	TGTGCCAGCTCACCGACAGCGTACCCCTCTGGAAACACCATATATTTT	CASSPTAYPSGNTIYF
TRBD1	TRBV19	16	-	TRBJ1-3	TGTGCCAGTAGTATAGCCCTACAGGGGGCTGGAAACACCATATATTTT	CASSIALQGAGNTIYF
-	TRBV14	16	few	TRBJ1-6	TGTGCCAGCAGCCGAGTGCGGACGGGGTATAATTCGCCCCTCCACTTT	CASSRVRTGYNSPLHF
-	TRBV10-3	14	-	TRBJ1-4	TGTGCCATCAGTGATGGTCAGGGCATTGAAAAACTGTTTTTT	CAISDGQGIEKLFF
-	TRBV27	15	-	TRBJ1-4	TGTGCCAGCCGGGGGGGTATTATAACTAATGAAAAACTGTTTTTT	CASRGGIITNEKLFF
TRBD1	TRBV24-1	16	-	TRBJ1-5	TGTGCCACCAGTGATTCAGGACAGGGGTCCAATCAGCCCCAGCATTTT	CATSDSGQGSNQPQHF
-	TRBV2	12	once	TRBJ2-5	TGTGCCTGCAGACCGCGATCGGGGACCCAGTACTTC	CACRPRSGTQYF
TRBD1	TRBV11-2	14	-	TRBJ2-1	TGTGCCAGCAGCTTGGGACAGGTATACAATGAGCAGTTCTTC	CASSLGQVYNEQFF
-	TRBV9	14	-	TRBJ2-3	TGTGCCAGCAGCGTACGTGCGAGCACAGATACGCAGTATTTT	CASSVRASTDTQYF
TRBD1	TRBV19	13	-	TRBJ1-1	TGTGCCAGCAGACAGGGGAGAGCTAATGAAGCTTTCTTT	CASRQGRANEAFF
TRBD1	TRBV27	16	-	TRBJ1-1	TGTGCCAGCAGTAGGGACAGGGGGCCCCCCAACACTGAAGCTTTCTTT	CASSRDRGPPNTEAFF
TRBD2	TRBV2	14	once	TRBJ2-1	TGTGCCAGCCGCCGGAGCGGGGGGGCTAATGAGCAGTTCTTC	CASRRSGGANEQFF
TRBD2	TRBV5-6	15	-	TRBJ2-7	TGTGCCAGCAGCCCAGGACTAGCGGGATATTACGAGCAGTACTTC	CASSPGLAGYYEQYF
-	TRBV7-2	14	once	TRBJ2-7	TGTGCCAGCAGCTCCCGTGGACAGCTCTACGAGCAGTACTTC	CASSSRGQLYEQYF
TRBD1	TRBV27	15	-	TRBJ1-1	TGTGCCAGCAGTTTTGGGACAGGGGTGAACACTGAAGCTTTCTTT	CASSFGTGVNTEAFF
-	TRBV19	16	-	TRBJ1-5	TGTGCCAGTAGTATCCTCCCAGGGGCTGGCAATCAGCCCCAGCATTTT	CASSILPGAGNQPQHF
TRBD1	TRBV6-5	13	-	TRBJ1-2	TGTGCCAGCAGTCCCGGACAGGGTCTTGGCTACACCTTC	CASSPGQGLGYTF
-	TRBV5-4	15	-	TRBJ1-1	TGTGCCAGCAGCTGGGGTCAGGGAAGGGACACTGAAGCTTTCTTT	CASSWGQGRDTEAFF
-	TRBV14	14	-	TRBJ1-1	TGTGCCAGCAGCCAGCAACTTGCCAACACTGAAGCTTTCTTT	CASSQQLANTEAFF
-	TRBV19	18	once	TRBJ2-6	TGTGCCAGTAGTACTTGGGACACCTATGACTCTGGGGCCAACGTCCTGACTTTC	CASSTWDTYDSGANVLTF
-	TRBV15	14	-	TRBJ1-2	TGTGCCACCAGCCCCGCGCATGAACTCGATGGCTACACCTTC	CATSPAHELDGYTF
TRBD2	TRBV29-1	13	-	TRBJ2-7	TGCAGCGTTGGGGCACTAGCGGGCAGGGAGCAGTACTTC	CSVGALAGREQYF
TRBD2	TRBV9	16	-	TRBJ2-3	TGTGCCAGCAGCGCGCGGGGGGCCCCTAGCACAGATACGCAGTATTTT	CASSARGAPSTDTQYF
TRBD1	TRBV4-3	17	once	TRBJ1-3	TGCGCCAGCAGCCAAGCCGTACCTCAGGGGGCTTTAAACACCATATATTTT	CASSQAVPQGALNTIYF
-	TRBV19	16	-	TRBJ1-1	TGTGCCAGTAGTCCATGGACCCTCGGGATGGACACTGAAGCTTTCTTT	CASSPWTLGMDTEAFF
-	TRBV2	16	-	TRBJ2-6	TGTGCCAGCAGACCACAGGGGGGGACTGGGGCCAACGTCCTGACTTTC	CASRPQGGTGANVLTF
TRBD2	TRBV7-9	18	-	TRBJ2-3	TGTGCCAGCAGATTCCGCCACTACGGGACTACGGACACAGATACGCAGTATTTT	CASRFRHYGTTDTDTQYF
-	TRBV18	15	-	TRBJ1-1	TGTGCCAGCTCACAGGACGGGAAGAGTAACACTGAAGCTTTCTTT	CASSQDGKSNTEAFF
-	TRBV5-5	18	-	TRBJ1-4	TGTGCCAGCAGCCCAGAACTCCAGGGGAGTGTTTCTAATGAAAAACTGTTTTTT	CASSPELQGSVSNEKLFF
TRBD2	TRBV7-9	14	-	TRBJ2-3	TGTGCCAGCAGCCTAGCGGCTAGCACAGATACGCAGTATTTT	CASSLAASTDTQYF
-	TRBV10-3	16	-	TRBJ1-1	TGTGCCATCAGTGATGGTACGGGTCCGAGGAACACTGAAGCTTTCTTT	CAISDGTGPRNTEAFF
-	TRBV12-3/TRBV12-4	12	-	TRBJ1-5	TGTGCCAGCAGTTTATCGGATCAGCCCCAGCATTTT	CASSLSDQPQHF
-	TRBV4-2	14	-	TRBJ1-1	TGTGCCAGCAGCCTGGAGAATTCACACACTGAAGCTTTCTTT	CASSLENSHTEAFF
-	TRBV5-4	14	-	TRBJ2-7	TGTGCCAGCAGCTCGAACGCCGGGATCGACGAGCAGTACTTC	CASSSNAGIDEQYF
TRBD2	TRBV5-1	16	once	TRBJ2-1	TGCGCCAGCAGCTTGTTCCGACTAGCGGGGGGCAATGAGCAGTTCTTC	CASSLFRLAGGNEQFF
TRBD1	TRBV30	14	-	TRBJ1-4	TGTGCCTGGAGTGTGGGCAGGGGGTATGAAAAACTGTTTTTT	CAWSVGRGYEKLFF
-	TRBV7-8	14	-	TRBJ1-1	TGTGCCAGCAGCTCCGGACTTTCGAACACTGAAGCTTTCTTT	CASSSGLSNTEAFF
-	TRBV4-1	18	-	TRBJ2-1	TGCGCCAGCAGCCAGCGTTCAGGGAACCCCAGCTCCTACAATGAGCAGTTCTTC	CASSQRSGNPSSYNEQFF
TRBD1	TRBV27	15	-	TRBJ2-7	TGTGCCAGCAGTTTCCAGGGACAGCAAACCTACGAGCAGTACTTC	CASSFQGQQTYEQYF
TRBD1	TRBV6-6	14	-	TRBJ1-5	TGTGCCAGCAGTCCAGGGGGCGCGGGTCAGCCCCAGCATTTT	CASSPGGAGQPQHF
TRBD2	TRBV6-7	17	-	TRBJ2-5	TGTGCCAGCATCCCCGGGACTAGCGGGCGTTTCCAGAAGACCCAGTACTTC	CASIPGTSGRFQKTQYF
-	TRBV5-6	11	once	TRBJ2-7	TGTGCCAGCAGCTTCCGAGACGAGCAGTACTTC	CASSFRDEQYF
-	TRBV12-3/TRBV12-4	13	-	TRBJ2-2	TGTGCCAGCAGTTCACAGAACACCGGGGAGCTGTTTTTT	CASSSQNTGELFF
-	TRBV11-2	13	-	TRBJ2-1	TGTGCCAGCAGCTTAGTTCTAGACAATGAGCAGTTCTTC	CASSLVLDNEQFF
-	TRBV15	16	many	TRBJ1-4	TGTGCCACCAGCAGAGGGGACACCGCAACTAATGAAAAACTGTTTTTT	CATSRGDTATNEKLFF
-	TRBV5-1	14	-	TRBJ2-5	TGCGCCAGCAGCCTCTGGGACTTCCAAGAGACCCAGTACTTC	CASSLWDFQETQYF
-	TRBV5-1	15	-	TRBJ1-4	TGCGCCAGCAGCTTGGAGGGGGTGTCGGGTGAAAAACTGTTTTTT	CASSLEGVSGEKLFF
-	TRBV2	13	-	TRBJ2-7	TGTGCCAGAGCCCGGGACATTATCTACGAGCAGTACTTC	CARARDIIYEQYF
-	TRBV7-3	12	-	TRBJ2-1	TGTGCCAGCAGCTTAACGTTAAATGAGCAGTTCTTC	CASSLTLNEQFF
TRBD1	TRBV7-3	18	once	TRBJ1-1	TGTGCCAGCAGCTTAAGGGGGACAGGGGACCATGCTAGCACTGAAGCTTTCTTT	CASSLRGTGDHASTEAFF
TRBD2	TRBV5-1	17	-	TRBJ2-3	TGCGCCAGCAGCGGGACTAGCGGGGGGGCCAGGGCAGATACGCAGTATTTT	CASSGTSGGARADTQYF